The sequence of this T cell receptor (beta chain) was determined in a study of cytomegalovirus exposure and HLA in healthy donors. General study points: In a later analysis, HLA-C alleles had the fewest associated TCRs, DRB1 alleles the most. For most TCR beta V segments, an earlier analysis put the productive rate at about 87% or about 30% of the time. What TCR beta sequences reportedly achieved was accurate prediction of HLA-A and HLA-B alleles in most subjects. The authors considered a cluster of highly shared sequence variants likely to be a sequencing artifact.

With respect to this clone: The antigen is not known.

13 Jbeta primers and 60 Vbeta primers were used for the PCR. The repertoire was sequenced with immunoSEQ multiplex PCR; TCRdb's copy has only in-frame clones and lacks some. The sample includes roughly 250,000 clones, 80% to 90% seen only once; the top ten take about 2%. This CDR3 has 13 residues. The V end lost 6 bases, the J end lost 3 bases, and 12 bases lay between the germline ends. Germline V gene lookup returns CDR1 MNHEY and CDR2 SMNVEV (reference sequence). The TCR was taken from a woman in her 40s in good health and CMV-seropositive. The chain is built from TRBV27 and TRBJ2-7; possible D gene TRBD1, 5 bases. Material: PBMCs. CDR3 sequence: CASSHGHYYEQYF. The DNA for the CDR3 is TGTGCCAGCAGCCACGGACACTACTACGAGCAGTACTTC.